The clone carrying this T cell receptor (beta chain) has ten or more counts. Its antigen is not identified. The record originates from a study of T cell repertoires in cytomegalovirus infection. Background on the study: Both a matching HLA type and CMV infection were indicated by public TCR beta signatures.

V was trimmed by 3 bases and J by 6 bases, leaving 15 bases between them. The CDR3 consists of 15 residues. Findings and limits, study-wide: The study identified carriers of CMV plus the relevant HLA from cumulative public TCR beta family frequency. The ex vivo response was dominated by HLA-C-restricted CMV-specific TCR beta clonotypes.

TCRdb reanalysed the reads using MiXCR and keeps one entry per CDR3 protein. The sample consists of some 300,000 distinct CDR3 sequences, approximately 8.9% of them appearing once. The gene calls are TRBV12-3 or TRBV12-4 and TRBJ2-4; D is possibly TRBD1 (6 bases). The receptor's source is a human donor in good health (CMV status not recorded). Some clones in this sample may be carry-over from other donors' samples. Sequencing was carried out using PBMCs. The CDR3 DNA follows: TGTGCCAGCAGTTTCCCAGGGGTTCGGAGAAACATTCAGTACTTC. It encodes CASSFPGVRRNIQYF.